The following is a TCR beta chain sequence with its context. As handled by the study authors: Researchers report that nucleated cell counts were estimated from reference gene primer amplification. The assay was immunoSEQ multiplex PCR, and TCRdb's table has in-frame clones only and misses some. V and J calls and clone size follow that table, whereas D and trimming were derived from the DNA. Of roughly 140,000 clones in the sample, about 85% were seen once. This sample is part of a study of blood T cell repertoires in COVID-19. This TCR derives from a middle-aged woman who had recovered from COVID-19. The specimen sequenced was PBMCs or T cells enriched from blood (not recorded which).

CDR3 in amino acids: CASRPQGTYEQYF. CDR3 DNA sequence: TGTGCCAGCAGACCACAGGGTACCTACGAGCAGTACTTC. This chain links TRBV12-3 or TRBV12-4 with TRBJ2-7; D may be TRBD1 (6 bases). The CDR3 spans 13 residues. V was trimmed by 6 bases and J by 2 bases, leaving 11 bases between them.